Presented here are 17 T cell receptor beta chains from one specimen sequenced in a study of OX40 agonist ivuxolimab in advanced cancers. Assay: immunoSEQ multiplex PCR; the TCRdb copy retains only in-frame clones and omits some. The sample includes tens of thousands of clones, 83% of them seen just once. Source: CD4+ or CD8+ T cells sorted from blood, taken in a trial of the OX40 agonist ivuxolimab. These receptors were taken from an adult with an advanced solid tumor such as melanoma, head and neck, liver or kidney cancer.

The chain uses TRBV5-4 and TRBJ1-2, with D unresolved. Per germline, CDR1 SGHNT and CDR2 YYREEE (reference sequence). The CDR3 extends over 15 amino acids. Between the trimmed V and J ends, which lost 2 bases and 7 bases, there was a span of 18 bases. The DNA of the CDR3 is TGTGCCAGCAGCTTTTTTCCCCCCATGTCGTTTGGCTACACCTTC. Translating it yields CASSFFPPMSFGYTF.

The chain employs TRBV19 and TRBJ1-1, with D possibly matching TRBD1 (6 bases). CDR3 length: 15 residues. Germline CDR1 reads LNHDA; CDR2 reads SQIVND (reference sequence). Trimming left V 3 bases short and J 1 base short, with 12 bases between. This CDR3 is CASSIETGRNTEAFF. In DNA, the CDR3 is TGTGCCAGTAGTATTGAGACAGGAAGGAACACTGAAGCTTTCTTT. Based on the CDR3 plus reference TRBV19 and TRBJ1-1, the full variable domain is DGGITQSPKYLFRKEGQNVTLSCEQNLNHDAMYWYRQDPGQGLRLIYYSQIVNDFQKGDIAEGYSVSREKKESFPLTVTSAQKNPTAFYLCASSIETGRNTEAFFGQGTRLTVV.

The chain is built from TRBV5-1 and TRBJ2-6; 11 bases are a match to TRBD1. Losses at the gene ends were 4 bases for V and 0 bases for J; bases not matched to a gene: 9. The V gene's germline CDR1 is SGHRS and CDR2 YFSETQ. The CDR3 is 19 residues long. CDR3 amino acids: CASSVNRDRGSSGANVLTF. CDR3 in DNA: TGCGCCAGCAGCGTGAACCGGGACAGGGGGAGCTCTGGGGCCAACGTCCTGACTTTC.

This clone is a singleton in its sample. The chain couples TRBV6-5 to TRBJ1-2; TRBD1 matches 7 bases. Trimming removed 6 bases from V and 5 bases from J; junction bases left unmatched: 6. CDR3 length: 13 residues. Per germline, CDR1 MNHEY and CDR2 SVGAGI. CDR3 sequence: CASSIDRVYGYTF. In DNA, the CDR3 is TGTGCCAGCAGCATCGACAGGGTTTATGGCTACACCTTC.

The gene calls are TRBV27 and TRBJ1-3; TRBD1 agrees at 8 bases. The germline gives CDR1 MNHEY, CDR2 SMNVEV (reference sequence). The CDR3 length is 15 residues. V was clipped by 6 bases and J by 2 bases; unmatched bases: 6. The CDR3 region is CASSITGGAGNTIYF. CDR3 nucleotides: TGTGCCAGCAGCATAACAGGGGGTGCTGGAAACACCATATATTTT.

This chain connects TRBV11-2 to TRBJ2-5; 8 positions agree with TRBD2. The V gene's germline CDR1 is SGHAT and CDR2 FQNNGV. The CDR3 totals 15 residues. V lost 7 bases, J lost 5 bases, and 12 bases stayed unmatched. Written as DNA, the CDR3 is TGTGCCAGCACAATTCTAGGGACTAGTGGGGAGACCCAGTACTTC. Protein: CASTILGTSGETQYF.

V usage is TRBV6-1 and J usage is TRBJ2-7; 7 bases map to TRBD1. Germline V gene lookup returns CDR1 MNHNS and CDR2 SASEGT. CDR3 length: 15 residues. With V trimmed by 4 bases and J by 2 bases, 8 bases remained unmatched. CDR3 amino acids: CASSGTGVTAYEQYF. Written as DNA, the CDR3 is TGTGCCAGCAGTGGAACAGGGGTGACCGCCTACGAGCAGTACTTC.

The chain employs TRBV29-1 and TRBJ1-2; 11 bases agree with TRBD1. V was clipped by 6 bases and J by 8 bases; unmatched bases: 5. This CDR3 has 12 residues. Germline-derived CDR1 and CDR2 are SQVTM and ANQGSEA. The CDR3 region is CSVGQGEEGYTF. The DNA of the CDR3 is TGCAGCGTGGGACAGGGGGAAGAGGGCTACACCTTC.

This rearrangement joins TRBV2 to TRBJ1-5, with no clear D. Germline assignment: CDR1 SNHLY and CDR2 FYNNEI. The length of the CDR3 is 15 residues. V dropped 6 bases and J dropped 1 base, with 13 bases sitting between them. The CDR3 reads CASRPGGISNQPQHF. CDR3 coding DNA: TGTGCCAGCAGACCAGGCGGCATAAGCAATCAGCCCCAGCATTTT.

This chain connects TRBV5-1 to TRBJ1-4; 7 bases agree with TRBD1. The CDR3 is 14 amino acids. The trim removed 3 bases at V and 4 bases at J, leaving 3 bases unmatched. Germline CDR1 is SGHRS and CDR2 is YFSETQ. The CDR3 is CASSSGTDNEKLFF. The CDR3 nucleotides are TGCGCCAGCAGCTCCGGGACAGATAATGAAAAACTGTTTTTT.

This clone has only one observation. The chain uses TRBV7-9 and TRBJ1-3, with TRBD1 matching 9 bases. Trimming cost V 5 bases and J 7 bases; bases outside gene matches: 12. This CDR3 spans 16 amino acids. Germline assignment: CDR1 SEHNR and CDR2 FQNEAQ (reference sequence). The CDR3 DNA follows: TGTGCCAGCAGCCCTACCGGACAGGGGCCATGGAACACCATATATTTT. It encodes CASSPTGQGPWNTIYF.

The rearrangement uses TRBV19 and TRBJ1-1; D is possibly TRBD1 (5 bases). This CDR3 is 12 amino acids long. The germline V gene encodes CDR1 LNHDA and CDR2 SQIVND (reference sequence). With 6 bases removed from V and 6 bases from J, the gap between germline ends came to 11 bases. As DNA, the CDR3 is TGTGCCAGTAGGCCATTAGGGGCTGAAGCTTTCTTT. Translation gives CASRPLGAEAFF.

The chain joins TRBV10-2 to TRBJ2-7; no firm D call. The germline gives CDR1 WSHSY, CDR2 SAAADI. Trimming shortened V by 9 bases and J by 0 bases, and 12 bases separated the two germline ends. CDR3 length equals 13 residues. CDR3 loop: CASRPSSSYEQYF. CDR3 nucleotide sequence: TGCGCCAGTCGACCGTCAAGCTCCTACGAGCAGTACTTC.

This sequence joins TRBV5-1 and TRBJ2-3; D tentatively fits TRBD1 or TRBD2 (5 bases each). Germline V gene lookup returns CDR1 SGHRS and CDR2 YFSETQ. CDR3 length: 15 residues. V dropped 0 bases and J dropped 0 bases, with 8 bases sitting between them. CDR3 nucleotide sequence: TGCGCCAGCAGCTTGGGGGGGTACAGCACAGATACGCAGTATTTT. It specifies CASSLGGYSTDTQYF.

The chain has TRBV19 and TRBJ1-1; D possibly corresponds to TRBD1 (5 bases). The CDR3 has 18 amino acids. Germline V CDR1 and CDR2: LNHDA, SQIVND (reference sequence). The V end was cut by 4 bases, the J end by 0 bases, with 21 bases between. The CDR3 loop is CASSKGQGGSYMNTEAFF. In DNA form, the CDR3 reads TGTGCCAGTAGTAAGGGTCAGGGCGGGTCCTACATGAACACTGAAGCTTTCTTT.

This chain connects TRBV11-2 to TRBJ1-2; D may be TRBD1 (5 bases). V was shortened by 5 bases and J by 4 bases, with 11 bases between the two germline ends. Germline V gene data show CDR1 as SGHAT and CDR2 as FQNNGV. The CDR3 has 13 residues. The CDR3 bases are TGTGCCAGCAGCCCAGGGCTCGGCTATGGCTACACCTTC. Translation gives CASSPGLGYGYTF. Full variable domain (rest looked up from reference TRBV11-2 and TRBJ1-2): EAGVAQSPRYKIIEKRQSVAFWCNPISGHATLYWYQQILGQGPKLLIQFQNNGVVDDSQLPKDRFSAERLKGVDSTLKIQPAKLEDSAVYLCASSPGLGYGYTFGSGTRLTVV.

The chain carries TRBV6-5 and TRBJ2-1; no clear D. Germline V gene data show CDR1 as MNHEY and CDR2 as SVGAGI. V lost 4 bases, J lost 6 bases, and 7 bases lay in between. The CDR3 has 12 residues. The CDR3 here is CASSSIPNEQFF. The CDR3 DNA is TGTGCCAGCAGTTCTATACCCAATGAGCAGTTCTTC.